This T cell receptor (beta chain) stems from a study of cytomegalovirus exposure and HLA in healthy donors. Researchers ran the PCR with 60 Vbeta and 13 Jbeta primers. Sequenced by immunoSEQ multiplex PCR; TCRdb stores in-frame clones only, minus some. Seen here are some 54,000 clones, about three quarters observed once, and the top ten hold about 3%. The sequence derives from a man between 18 and 35 years old in good health and CMV-seronegative. The sequenced sample consisted of PBMCs.

The CDR3 DNA follows: TGTGCCAGCAGCCCCGCAGGGAGGGGTGAAAAACTGTTTTTT. This translates into CASSPAGRGEKLFF. The chain has TRBV27 and TRBJ1-4; a possible D gene is TRBD1 (5 bases). Germline CDR1 is MNHEY and CDR2 is SMNVEV (reference sequence). This CDR3 has 14 amino acids. Trimming took off 6 bases at V and 7 bases at J, with 15 bases between the two ends.